The present entry profiles one T cell receptor (beta chain) with its context. The antigen is unknown. The data originate from a study of vaccination and CD4 T cells after COVID-19. The Oncomine TCR Beta short-read assay sequenced DNA from cultured CD4+ T cells. In TCRdb, the PCR reads were re-called with MiXCR into one record per CDR3 protein. The sample records fewer than 20,000 distinct CDR3 sequences, approximately 53% being singletons. Treatment defined: roughly ten-day PBMC culture with coronavirus spike peptide pools or control peptides (ViraFEST assay). Antigen-specific T cell expansion with peptide pools preceded TCR sequencing in the ViraFEST approach. The clonotype comes from a human donor with COVID-19. Sequences were derived from cultured CD4+ T cells from blood, sampled after SARS-CoV-2 vaccination.

Written as DNA, the CDR3 is TGTGCCAGCTCACCACCCGGGGAGACCCAGTACTTC. Protein sequence: CASSPPGETQYF. The chain carries TRBV18 and TRBJ2-5; D ambiguous. Germline assignment: CDR1 KGHSH and CDR2 LQKENI. The V gene lost 0 bases and the J gene lost 5 bases, with 4 bases spanning the gap. This CDR3 spans 12 amino acids.